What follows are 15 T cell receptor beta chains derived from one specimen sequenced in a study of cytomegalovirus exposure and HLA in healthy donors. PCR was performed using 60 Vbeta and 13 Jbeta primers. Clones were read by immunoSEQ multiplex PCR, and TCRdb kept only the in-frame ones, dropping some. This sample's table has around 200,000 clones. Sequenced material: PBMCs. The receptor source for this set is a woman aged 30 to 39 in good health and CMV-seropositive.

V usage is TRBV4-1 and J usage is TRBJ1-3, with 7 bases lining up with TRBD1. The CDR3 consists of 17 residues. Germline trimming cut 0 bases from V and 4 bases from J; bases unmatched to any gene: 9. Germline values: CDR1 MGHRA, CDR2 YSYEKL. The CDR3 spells CASSQDGPGTAGNTIYF. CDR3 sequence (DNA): TGCGCCAGCAGCCAAGATGGTCCGGGGACAGCCGGAAACACCATATATTTT.

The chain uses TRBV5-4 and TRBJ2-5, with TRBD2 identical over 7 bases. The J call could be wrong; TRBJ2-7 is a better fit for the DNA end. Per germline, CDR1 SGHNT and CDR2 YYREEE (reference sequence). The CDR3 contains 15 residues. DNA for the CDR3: TGTGCCAGCAGCTCGGCCGGGGGGATCTTCTACGAGCAGTACTTC. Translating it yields CASSSAGGIFYEQYF.

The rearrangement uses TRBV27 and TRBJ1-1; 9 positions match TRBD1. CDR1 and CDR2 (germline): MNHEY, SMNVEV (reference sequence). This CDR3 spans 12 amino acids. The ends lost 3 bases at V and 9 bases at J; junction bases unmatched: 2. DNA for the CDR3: TGTGCCAGCAGTTTCGGACAGGGGAAAGCTTTCTTT. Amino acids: CASSFGQGKAFF.

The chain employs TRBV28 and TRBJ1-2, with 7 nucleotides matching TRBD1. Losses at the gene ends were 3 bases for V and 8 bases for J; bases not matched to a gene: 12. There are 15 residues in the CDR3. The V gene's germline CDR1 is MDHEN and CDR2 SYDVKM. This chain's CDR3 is CASSFGTGEERGYTF. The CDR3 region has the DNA TGTGCCAGCAGTTTTGGAACAGGGGAGGAAAGAGGCTACACCTTC.

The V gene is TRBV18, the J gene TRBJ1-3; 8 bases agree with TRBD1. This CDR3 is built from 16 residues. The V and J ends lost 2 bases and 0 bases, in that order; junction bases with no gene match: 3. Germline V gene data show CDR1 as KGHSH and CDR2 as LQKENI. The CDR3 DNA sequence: TGTGCCAGCTCACCATGGACAGGGAGCTCTGGAAACACCATATATTTT. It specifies CASSPWTGSSGNTIYF.

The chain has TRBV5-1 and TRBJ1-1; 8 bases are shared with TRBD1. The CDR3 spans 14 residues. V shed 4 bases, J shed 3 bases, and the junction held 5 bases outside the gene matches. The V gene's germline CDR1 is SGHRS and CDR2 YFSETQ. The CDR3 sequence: CASSVGQVDTEAFF. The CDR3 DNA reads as TGCGCCAGCAGCGTGGGACAGGTGGACACTGAAGCTTTCTTT.

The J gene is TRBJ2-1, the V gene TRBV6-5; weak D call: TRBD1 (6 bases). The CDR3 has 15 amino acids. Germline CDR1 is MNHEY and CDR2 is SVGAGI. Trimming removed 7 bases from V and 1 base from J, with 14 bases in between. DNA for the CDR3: TGTGCCAGCATTTTAAATAGGGGGTCCTACAATGAGCAGTTCTTC. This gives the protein CASILNRGSYNEQFF.

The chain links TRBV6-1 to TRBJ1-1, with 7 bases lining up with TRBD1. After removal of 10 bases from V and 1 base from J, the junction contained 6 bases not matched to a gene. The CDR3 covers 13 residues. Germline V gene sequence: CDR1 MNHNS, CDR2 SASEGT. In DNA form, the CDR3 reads TGTGCCACTAGGGACAGAGCGAACACTGAAGCTTTCTTT. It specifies CATRDRANTEAFF.

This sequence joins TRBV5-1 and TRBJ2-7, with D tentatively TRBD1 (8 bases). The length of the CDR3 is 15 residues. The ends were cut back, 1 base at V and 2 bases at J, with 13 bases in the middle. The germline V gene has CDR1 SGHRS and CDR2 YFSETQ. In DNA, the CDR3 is TGCGCCAGCAGCTTGCAGGGGGCGGGGGCCTACGAGCAGTACTTC. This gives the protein CASSLQGAGAYEQYF.

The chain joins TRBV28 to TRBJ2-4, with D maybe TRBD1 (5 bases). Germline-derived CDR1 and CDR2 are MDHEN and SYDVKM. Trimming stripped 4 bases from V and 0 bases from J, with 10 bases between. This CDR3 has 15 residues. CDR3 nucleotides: TGTGCCAGCAGTTCTGTCAGGGCAGCCAAAAACATTCAGTACTTC. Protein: CASSSVRAAKNIQYF.

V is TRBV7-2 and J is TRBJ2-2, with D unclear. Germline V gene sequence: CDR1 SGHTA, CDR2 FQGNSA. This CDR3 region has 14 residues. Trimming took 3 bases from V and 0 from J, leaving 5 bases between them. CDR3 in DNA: TGTGCCAGCAGCTTCTTATCGAACACCGGGGAGCTGTTTTTT. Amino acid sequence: CASSFLSNTGELFF.

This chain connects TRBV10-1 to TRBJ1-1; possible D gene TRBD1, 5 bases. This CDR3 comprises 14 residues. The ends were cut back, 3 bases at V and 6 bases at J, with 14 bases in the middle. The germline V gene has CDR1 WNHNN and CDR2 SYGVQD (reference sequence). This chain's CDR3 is CASSDAGLSAEAFF. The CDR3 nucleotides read TGCGCCAGCAGTGATGCAGGGCTCAGCGCTGAAGCTTTCTTT.

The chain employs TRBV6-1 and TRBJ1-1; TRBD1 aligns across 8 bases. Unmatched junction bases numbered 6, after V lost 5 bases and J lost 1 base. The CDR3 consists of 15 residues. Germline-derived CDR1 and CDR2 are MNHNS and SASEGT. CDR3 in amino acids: CASSPRQGPNTEAFF. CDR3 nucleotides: TGTGCCAGCAGTCCGCGACAGGGGCCGAACACTGAAGCTTTCTTT.

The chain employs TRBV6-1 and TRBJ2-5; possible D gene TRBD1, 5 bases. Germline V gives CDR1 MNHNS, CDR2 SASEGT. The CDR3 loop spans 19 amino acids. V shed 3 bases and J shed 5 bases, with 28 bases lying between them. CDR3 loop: CASSDTDFPTASIGETQYF. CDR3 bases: TGTGCCAGCAGTGACACAGATTTCCCGACAGCATCGATCGGGGAGACCCAGTACTTC.

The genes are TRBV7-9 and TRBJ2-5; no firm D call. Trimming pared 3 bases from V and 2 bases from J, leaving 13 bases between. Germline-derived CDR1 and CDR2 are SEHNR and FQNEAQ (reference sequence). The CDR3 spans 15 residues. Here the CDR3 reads CASSFGLTDQETQYF. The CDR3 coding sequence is TGTGCCAGCAGCTTTGGGCTGACGGATCAAGAGACCCAGTACTTC.